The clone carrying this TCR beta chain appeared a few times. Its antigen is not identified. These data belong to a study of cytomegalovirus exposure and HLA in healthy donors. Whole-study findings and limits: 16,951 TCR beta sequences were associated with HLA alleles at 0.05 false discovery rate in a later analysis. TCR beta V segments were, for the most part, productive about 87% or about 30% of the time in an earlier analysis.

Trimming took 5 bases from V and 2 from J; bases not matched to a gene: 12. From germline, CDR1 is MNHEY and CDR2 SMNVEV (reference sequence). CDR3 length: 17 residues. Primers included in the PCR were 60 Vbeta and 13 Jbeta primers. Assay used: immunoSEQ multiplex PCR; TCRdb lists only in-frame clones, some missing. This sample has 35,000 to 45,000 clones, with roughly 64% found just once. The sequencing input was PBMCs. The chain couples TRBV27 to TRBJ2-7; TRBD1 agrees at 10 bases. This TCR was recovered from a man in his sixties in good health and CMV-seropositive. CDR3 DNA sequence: TGTGCCAGCAGTCCTAATACGGACAGGGGGAGAACCTACGAGCAGTACTTC. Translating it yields CASSPNTDRGRTYEQYF.